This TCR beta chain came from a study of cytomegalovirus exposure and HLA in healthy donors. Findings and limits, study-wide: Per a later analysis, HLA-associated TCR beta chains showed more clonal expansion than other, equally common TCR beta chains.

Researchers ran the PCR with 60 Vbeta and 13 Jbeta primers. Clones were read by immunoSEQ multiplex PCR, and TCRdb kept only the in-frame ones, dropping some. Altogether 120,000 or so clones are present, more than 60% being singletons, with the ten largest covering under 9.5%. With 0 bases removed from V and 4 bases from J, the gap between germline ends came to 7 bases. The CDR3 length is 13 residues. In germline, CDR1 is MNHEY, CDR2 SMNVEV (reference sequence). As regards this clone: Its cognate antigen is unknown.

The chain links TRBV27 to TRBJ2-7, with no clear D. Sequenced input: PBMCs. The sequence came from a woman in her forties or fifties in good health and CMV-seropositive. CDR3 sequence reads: CASSLSHRYEQYF. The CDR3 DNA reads TGTGCCAGCAGTTTATCACATCGTTACGAGCAGTACTTC.